These 15 T cell receptor beta chains were all obtained from the same sample, sequenced in a study of Graves' ophthalmopathy and Graves' hyperthyroidism. Amplification from RNA transcripts yielded the TCR beta CDR3 regions. HTBI-primed RT-PCR formed the first round, and a multiplex PCR formed the second. TCRdb ran MiXCR on the multiplex PCR reads and lists one entry per CDR3 protein. The sample lists around 1.1 million distinct CDR3 sequences; 35% to 40% were seen once. Sequencing was done on a sample of peripheral blood or thyroid tissue (not recorded which). These receptors all come from an adult man with Graves' hyperthyroidism.

This clonotype was observed many times. The genes are TRBV9 and TRBJ2-5; the D gene is possibly TRBD2 (5 bases). V shed 0 bases and J shed 2 bases, with 11 bases lying between them. CDR3 length: 15 residues. Germline V gene lookup returns CDR1 SGDLS and CDR2 YYNGEE. The DNA of the CDR3 is TGTGCCAGCAGCGTAGTCGGGAATTCTCAAGAGACCCAGTACTTC. Translated, it gives CASSVVGNSQETQYF.

The rearrangement joins TRBV6-1 to TRBJ1-5; D gene ambiguous. Germline V gene sequence: CDR1 MNHNS, CDR2 SASEGT. The CDR3 contains 14 residues. Deletions cut 4 bases from V and 3 bases from J, with 10 bases between. The CDR3 spells CASSAGNLNQPQHF. The CDR3 DNA follows: TGTGCCAGCAGTGCCGGGAACCTCAATCAGCCCCAGCATTTT.

In regard to this clonotype: This may be a read error, as it is one base from a much larger clone. This chain connects TRBV20-1 to TRBJ1-1, with D perhaps matching TRBD1 (5 bases). V lost 1 base and J 1 base, leaving 10 bases between the germline ends. CDR3 length equals 14 residues. The germline gives CDR1 DFQATT, CDR2 SNEGSKA (reference sequence). This CDR3 reads CSARGAGSNTEAFF. For the CDR3, the DNA is TGCAGTGCTAGAGGGGCAGGGTCGAACACTGAAGCTTTCTTT.

This clonotype has at least ten counts. The chain recombines TRBV10-3 with TRBJ1-1; the D gene is possibly TRBD1 (5 bases). Trimming cost V 4 bases and J 2 bases, with 11 bases left between them. Germline V gives CDR1 ENHRY, CDR2 SYGVKD. The CDR3 spans 14 residues. The CDR3: CAISVDSLNTEAFF. Here the CDR3 DNA reads TGTGCCATCAGTGTAGACAGCCTCAACACTGAAGCTTTCTTT.

This clonotype has just a few counts. The genes are TRBV4-1 and TRBJ2-7, with a weak D call TRBD2 (6 bases). Germline lookup yields CDR1 MGHRA and CDR2 YSYEKL. Trimming took off 1 base at V and 2 bases at J, with 15 bases between the two ends. The CDR3 has 16 residues. As DNA, the CDR3 is TGCGCCAGCAGCCAAGGGACCGGGACTGGGCCCTACGAGCAGTACTTC. Translated, it gives CASSQGTGTGPYEQYF.

Note on this clonotype: A much more abundant neighbour one base away suggests this may be a read error. This sequence joins TRBV7-9 and TRBJ1-6; D is undetermined. This CDR3 spans 17 amino acids. V was trimmed by 8 bases and J by 0 bases, leaving 17 bases between them. Germline assignment: CDR1 SEHNR and CDR2 FQNEAQ (reference sequence). The chain's CDR3 is CASGPRAASSYNSPLHF. CDR3 bases: TGTGCCAGCGGCCCAAGGGCAGCCAGCTCCTATAATTCACCCCTCCACTTT.

This chain uses TRBV10-3 with TRBJ1-6, with D possibly being TRBD1 (5 bases). The CDR3 is made up of 17 amino acids. V lost 7 bases to trimming and J lost 6 bases, with 22 bases between them. Germline loops: CDR1 ENHRY, CDR2 SYGVKD. The CDR3 DNA follows: TGTGCCATCAAGCCGGGACTAGCGGGGGACGGTAATTCACCCCTCCACTTT. It encodes CAIKPGLAGDGNSPLHF.

A note on this clonotype: Being one base from a much bigger clone, this may be a read error. The CDR3 region is CASRSGLASYEQYF. CDR3 in DNA: TGTGCCAGCAGATCGGGACTAGCGTCCTACGAGCAGTACTTC. The chain combines TRBV12-3 or TRBV12-4 with TRBJ2-7; TRBD2 agrees at 10 bases. Trimming at V came to 6 bases and at J to 1 base, leaving 3 bases not matched to a gene. The CDR3 has 14 residues.

A word on this clonotype: Its ends do not fully match the called genes, so a read error is possible. The genes are TRBV10-3 and TRBJ2-7; D may be TRBD1 (5 bases). CDR1 is ENHRY and CDR2 is SYGVKD in the germline V gene. The CDR3 covers 15 residues. The chain's CDR3 is CASSLGQTGRYEQYF. DNA of the CDR3: TGTGCCAGCAGTCTAGGACAAACAGGACGCTACGAGCAGTACTTC.

The rearrangement joins TRBV5-4 to TRBJ2-7; possible D gene TRBD2, 6 bases. This CDR3 region has 15 residues. Looked up from germline, CDR1 is SGHNT and CDR2 is YYREEE (reference sequence). The V end lost 0 bases, the J end lost 1 base, and 11 bases lay between the germline ends. The CDR3 DNA reads TGTGCCAGCAGCTTGGGTACTAGCCAATCCTACGAGCAGTACTTC. It codes for CASSLGTSQSYEQYF.

A few counts support this clonotype. The chain couples TRBV7-9 to TRBJ2-2, with a tentative D call TRBD1 (6 bases). V shed 5 bases and J shed 9 bases, with 13 bases lying between them. This CDR3 has 13 residues. Germline V gene data show CDR1 as SEHNR and CDR2 as FQNEAQ (reference sequence). CDR3 amino acids: CASSHPTGWELFF. The CDR3 DNA reads as TGTGCCAGCAGCCATCCGACAGGCTGGGAGCTGTTTTTT.

V gene TRBV6-5 combines with J gene TRBJ2-7; a weak D match, TRBD2 (6 bases). Looked up from germline, CDR1 is MNHEY and CDR2 is SVGAGI. CDR3 length: 11 residues. V was clipped by 2 bases and J by 8 bases, with 7 bases between them. The CDR3 loop is CASSYAGKQYF. CDR3 sequence (DNA): TGTGCCAGCAGTTACGCGGGGAAGCAGTACTTC.

This chain uses TRBV28 with TRBJ1-3; D call uncertain. Trimming pared 3 bases from V and 8 bases from J, leaving 11 bases between. The germline V gene encodes CDR1 MDHEN and CDR2 SYDVKM. The CDR3 runs 13 residues. CDR3 loop: CASSLSRLDTIYF. The CDR3 region has the DNA TGTGCCAGCAGTTTGTCTCGTCTGGACACCATATATTTT.

Ten or more counts support this clonotype. The chain combines TRBV20-1 with TRBJ2-7; the match to TRBD1 covers 9 bases. Trimming cost V 3 bases and J 4 bases; bases outside gene matches: 7. Germline CDR1 is DFQATT and CDR2 is SNEGSKA (reference sequence). The CDR3 length is 14 residues. The DNA of the CDR3 is TGCAGTGCTAGTTCAGGGACAGGGAGGTACGAGCAGTACTTC. It translates to CSASSGTGRYEQYF.

This clonotype has ten or more counts. V gene TRBV24-1 combines with J gene TRBJ1-1, with 7 bases aligning to TRBD1. Germline CDR1 reads KGHDR; CDR2 reads SFDVKD. CDR3 size: 15 residues. Germline trimming cut 7 bases from V and 5 bases from J; bases unmatched to any gene: 12. The chain's CDR3 is CATRISASRGTEAFF. In nucleotides, the CDR3 is TGTGCCACCAGAATCTCAGCGTCCAGGGGGACTGAAGCTTTCTTT.